These 5 T cell receptor beta chains were sequenced from one sample in a study of regulatory T cells in long-lasting Graves disease. Arm-PCR of CDR3 regions with iRepertoire HTBI primers generated TCR beta libraries. TCRdb reprocessed the multiplex PCR reads with MiXCR, giving one entry per CDR3 protein. Of 360,000 or so distinct CDR3 sequences listed, less than 30% are singletons. Time point described: persistent/refractory GD, antithyroid drugs over 5 years with positive TRAb. PBMCs were the source of the RNA used for TCR sequencing. The sample here was peripheral blood mononuclear cells (PBMCs), taken when the disease was refractory, from a patient treated with antithyroid drugs. The source of these receptors is a woman aged 40 to 50 with Graves disease.

J is TRBJ1-5 and V is TRBV19; D is undetermined. This CDR3 region has 15 residues. Between the trimmed V and J ends, which lost 3 bases and 0 bases, there was a span of 9 bases. Germline V gene data show CDR1 as LNHDA and CDR2 as SQIVND (reference sequence). CDR3: CASSIATHSNQPQHF. In DNA, the CDR3 is TGTGCCAGTAGTATTGCGACCCATAGCAATCAGCCCCAGCATTTT.

This clonotype was recorded at least ten times. V usage is TRBV28 and J usage is TRBJ1-4, with D hard to call. V gave up 2 bases and J gave up 5 bases, with 12 bases separating them. The germline gives CDR1 MDHEN, CDR2 SYDVKM. The CDR3 is 15 amino acids. CDR3 loop: CASSLITGVNEKLFF. Written as DNA, the CDR3 is TGTGCCAGCAGTTTAATCACGGGTGTAAATGAAAAACTGTTTTTT.

CDR3: CASSRNPLGSYNSPLHF. CDR3 DNA sequence: TGTGCCAGCAGCCGAAACCCCCTTGGCTCCTATAATTCACCCCTCCACTTT. The chain joins TRBV7-9 to TRBJ1-6; D gene uncertain. The CDR3 runs 17 residues. Germline loops: CDR1 SEHNR, CDR2 FQNEAQ (reference sequence). The germline V and J ends were trimmed by 5 bases and 0 bases, with 14 bases remaining between them.

This clonotype came up many times. This sequence joins TRBV25-1 and TRBJ1-6; D is undetermined. Germline V CDR1 and CDR2: MGHDK, SYGVNS. Trimming took 4 bases from V and 5 from J, leaving 12 bases between them. The CDR3 totals 15 residues. The CDR3 region has the DNA TGTGCCAGCAGTGCCCGACCGGCGGATAATTCACCCCTCCACTTT. Amino acids: CASSARPADNSPLHF.

As concerns this clonotype: One end of the junction varies from germline; a read error may be responsible. This chain connects TRBV28 to TRBJ1-5; D unclear. Germline values: CDR1 MDHEN, CDR2 SYDVKM. This CDR3 contains 12 residues. CDR3 loop: CTSSFRYQPQHF. CDR3 DNA sequence: TGTACCAGCAGCTTCCGCTATCAGCCCCAGCATTTT. Supplemented by reference TRBV28 and TRBJ1-5, the full variable domain reads DVKVTQSSRYLVKRTGEKVFLECVQDMDHENMFWYRQDPGLGLRLIYFSYDVKMKEKGDIPEGYSVSREKKERFSLILESASTNQTSMYLCTSSFRYQPQHFGDGTRLSIL.